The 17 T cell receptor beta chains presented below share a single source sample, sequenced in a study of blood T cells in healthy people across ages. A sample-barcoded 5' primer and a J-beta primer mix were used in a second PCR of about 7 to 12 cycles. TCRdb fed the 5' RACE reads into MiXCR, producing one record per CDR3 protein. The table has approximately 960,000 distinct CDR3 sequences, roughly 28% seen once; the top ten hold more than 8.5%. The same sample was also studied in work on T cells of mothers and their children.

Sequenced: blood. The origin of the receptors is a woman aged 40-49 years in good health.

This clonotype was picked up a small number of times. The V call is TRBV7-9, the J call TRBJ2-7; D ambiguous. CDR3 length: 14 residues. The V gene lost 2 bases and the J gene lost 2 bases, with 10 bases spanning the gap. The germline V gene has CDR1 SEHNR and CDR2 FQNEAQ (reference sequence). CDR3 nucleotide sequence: TGTGCCAGCAGCTTACCGGGTGTAACCTACGAGCAGTACTTC. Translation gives CASSLPGVTYEQYF.

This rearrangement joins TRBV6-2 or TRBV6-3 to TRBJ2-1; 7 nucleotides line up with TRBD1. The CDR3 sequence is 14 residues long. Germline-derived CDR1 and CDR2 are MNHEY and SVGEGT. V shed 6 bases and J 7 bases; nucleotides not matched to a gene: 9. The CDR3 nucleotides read TGTGCCAGCAGCCAACTACAGGGGACAAATGAGCAGTTCTTC. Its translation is CASSQLQGTNEQFF.

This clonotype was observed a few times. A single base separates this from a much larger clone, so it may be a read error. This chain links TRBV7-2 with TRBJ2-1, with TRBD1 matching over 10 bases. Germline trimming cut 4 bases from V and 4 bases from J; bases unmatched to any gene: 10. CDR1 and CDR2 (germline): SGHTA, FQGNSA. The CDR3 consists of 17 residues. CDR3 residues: CASSSRTGGKGYNEQFF. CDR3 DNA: TGTGCCAGCAGCTCCAGGACAGGGGGGAAAGGATACAATGAGCAGTTCTTC.

In nucleotides, the CDR3 is TGTGCCAGCAGTGCCCTAGCGGGGAACAATGAGCAGTACTTC. Protein sequence: CASSALAGNNEQYF. The chain carries TRBV2 and TRBJ2-1; 9 bases agree with TRBD2. The J call may be in error: the DNA end matches TRBJ2-7 better. Germline-derived CDR1 and CDR2 are SNHLY and FYNNEI. The CDR3 covers 14 residues.

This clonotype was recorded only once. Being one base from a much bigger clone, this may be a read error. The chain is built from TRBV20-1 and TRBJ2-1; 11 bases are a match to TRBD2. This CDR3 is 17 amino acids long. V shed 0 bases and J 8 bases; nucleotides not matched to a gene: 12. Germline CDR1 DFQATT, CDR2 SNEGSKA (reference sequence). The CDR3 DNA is TGCAGTGCTAGAGATCCAAAACTAGCGGGGGTATACGATGAGCAGTTCTTC. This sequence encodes CSARDPKLAGVYDEQFF.

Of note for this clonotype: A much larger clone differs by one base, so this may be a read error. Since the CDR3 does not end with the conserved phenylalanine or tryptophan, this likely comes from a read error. The CDR3 DNA is TGTGCCAGCAGCTACAACCCAACGGGGCCAGGTGAGCAGTTCTGC. This gives the protein CASSYNPTGPGEQFC. This chain connects TRBV12-3 or TRBV12-4 to TRBJ2-1; tentatively, D is TRBD1 or TRBD2 (5 bases each). CDR3 length equals 15 residues. The V end was cut by 6 bases, the J end by 9 bases, with 21 bases between.

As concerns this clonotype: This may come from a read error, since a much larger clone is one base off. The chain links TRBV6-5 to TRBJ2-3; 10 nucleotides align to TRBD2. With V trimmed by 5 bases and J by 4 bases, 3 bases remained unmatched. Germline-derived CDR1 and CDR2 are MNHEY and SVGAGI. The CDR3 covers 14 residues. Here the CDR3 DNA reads TGTGCCAGCAGTGCGCTAGCGGGGGCAGATACGCAGTATTTT. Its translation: CASSALAGADTQYF.

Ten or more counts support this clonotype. The CDR3 DNA is TGCAGTGCCCATAGACAGGGGGCGTATGGCTACACCTTC. Translation gives CSAHRQGAYGYTF. The V gene is TRBV20-1, the J gene TRBJ1-2; 10 nucleotides line up with TRBD1. This CDR3 has 13 amino acids. Germline V lookup: CDR1 DFQATT, CDR2 SNEGSKA (reference sequence). The trim removed 6 bases at V and 5 bases at J, leaving 6 bases unmatched.

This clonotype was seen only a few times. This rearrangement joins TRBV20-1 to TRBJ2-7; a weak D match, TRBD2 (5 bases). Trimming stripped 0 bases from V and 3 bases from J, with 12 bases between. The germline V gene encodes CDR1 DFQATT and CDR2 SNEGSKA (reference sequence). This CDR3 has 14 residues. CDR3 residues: CSAREGIRGYEQYF. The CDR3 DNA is TGCAGTGCTAGAGAAGGGATCCGGGGCTACGAGCAGTACTTC.

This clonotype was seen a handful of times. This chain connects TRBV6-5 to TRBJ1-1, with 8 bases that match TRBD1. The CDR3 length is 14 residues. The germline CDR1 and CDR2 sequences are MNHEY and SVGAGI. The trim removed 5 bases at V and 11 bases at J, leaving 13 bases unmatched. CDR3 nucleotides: TGTGCCAGCAGTACGGACAGGGCGGCGGATGAGGCTTTCTTT. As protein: CASSTDRAADEAFF.

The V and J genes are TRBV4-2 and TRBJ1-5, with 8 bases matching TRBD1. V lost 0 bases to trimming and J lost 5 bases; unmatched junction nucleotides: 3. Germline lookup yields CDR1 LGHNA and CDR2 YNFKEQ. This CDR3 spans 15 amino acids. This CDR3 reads CASSQDAGGHQPQHF. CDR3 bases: TGTGCCAGCAGCCAAGATGCAGGGGGCCATCAGCCCCAGCATTTT.

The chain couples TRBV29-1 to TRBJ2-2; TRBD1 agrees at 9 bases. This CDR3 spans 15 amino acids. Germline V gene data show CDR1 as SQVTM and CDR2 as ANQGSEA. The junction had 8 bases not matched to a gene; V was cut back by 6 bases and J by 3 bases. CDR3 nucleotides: TGCAGCGTGGAGGACAGGGGACCACACACCGGGGAGCTGTTTTTT. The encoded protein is CSVEDRGPHTGELFF.

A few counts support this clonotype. CDR3 sequence reads: CASSRGRQELGANVLTF. CDR3 DNA: TGTGCCAGTAGTAGAGGTCGACAGGAACTAGGGGCCAACGTCCTGACTTTC. The chain joins TRBV19 to TRBJ2-6, with D possibly matching TRBD1 (6 bases). Trimming cost V 4 bases and J 4 bases, with 17 bases left between them. The CDR3 sequence is 17 residues long. Germline CDR1 LNHDA, CDR2 SQIVND (reference sequence).

CDR3 DNA: TGCGCCAGCAGCCGTCCCGGGGGTAGCACCATATATTTT. It translates to CASSRPGGSTIYF. V is TRBV4-1 and J is TRBJ1-3, with TRBD1 as a possible D gene (5 bases). The V end was cut by 4 bases, the J end by 9 bases, with 13 bases between. CDR1 and CDR2 from the germline V gene are MGHRA and YSYEKL. CDR3 length: 13 residues.

This chain's CDR3 is CASSRRQHNEKLFF. CDR3 DNA: TGTGCCAGCAGCCGTCGCCAACATAATGAAAAACTGTTTTTT. The chain carries TRBV7-9 and TRBJ1-4; D uncertain. Germline V gene sequence: CDR1 SEHNR, CDR2 FQNEAQ (reference sequence). V was clipped by 5 bases and J by 4 bases, with 11 bases between them. CDR3 length: 14 amino acids.

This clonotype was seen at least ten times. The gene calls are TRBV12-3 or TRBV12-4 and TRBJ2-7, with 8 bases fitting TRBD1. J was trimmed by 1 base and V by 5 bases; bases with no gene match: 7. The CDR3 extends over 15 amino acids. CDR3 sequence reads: CASSLHRQGSYEQYF. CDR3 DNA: TGTGCCAGCAGTCTACATAGACAGGGGTCCTACGAGCAGTACTTC.

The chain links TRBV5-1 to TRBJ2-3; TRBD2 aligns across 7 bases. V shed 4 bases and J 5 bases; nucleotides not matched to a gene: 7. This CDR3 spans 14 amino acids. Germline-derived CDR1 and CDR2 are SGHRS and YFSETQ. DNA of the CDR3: TGCGCCAGCAGCCAGGGAGGGGTTCGAGATACGCAGTATTTT. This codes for CASSQGGVRDTQYF.